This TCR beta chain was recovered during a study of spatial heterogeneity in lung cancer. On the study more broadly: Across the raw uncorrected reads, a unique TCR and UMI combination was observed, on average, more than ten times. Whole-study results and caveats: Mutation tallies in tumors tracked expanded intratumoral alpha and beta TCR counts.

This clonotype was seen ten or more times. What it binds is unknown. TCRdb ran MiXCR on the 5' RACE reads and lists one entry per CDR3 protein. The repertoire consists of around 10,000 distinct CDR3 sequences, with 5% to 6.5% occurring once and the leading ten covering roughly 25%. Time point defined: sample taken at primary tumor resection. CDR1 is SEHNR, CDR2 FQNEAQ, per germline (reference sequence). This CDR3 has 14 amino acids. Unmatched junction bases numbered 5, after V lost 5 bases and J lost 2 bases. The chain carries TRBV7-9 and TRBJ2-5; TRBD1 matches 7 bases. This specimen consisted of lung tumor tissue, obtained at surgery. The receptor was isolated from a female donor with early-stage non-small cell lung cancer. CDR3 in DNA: TGTGCCAGCAGCGCGACAGGGTTACAAGAGACCCAGTACTTC. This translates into CASSATGLQETQYF.